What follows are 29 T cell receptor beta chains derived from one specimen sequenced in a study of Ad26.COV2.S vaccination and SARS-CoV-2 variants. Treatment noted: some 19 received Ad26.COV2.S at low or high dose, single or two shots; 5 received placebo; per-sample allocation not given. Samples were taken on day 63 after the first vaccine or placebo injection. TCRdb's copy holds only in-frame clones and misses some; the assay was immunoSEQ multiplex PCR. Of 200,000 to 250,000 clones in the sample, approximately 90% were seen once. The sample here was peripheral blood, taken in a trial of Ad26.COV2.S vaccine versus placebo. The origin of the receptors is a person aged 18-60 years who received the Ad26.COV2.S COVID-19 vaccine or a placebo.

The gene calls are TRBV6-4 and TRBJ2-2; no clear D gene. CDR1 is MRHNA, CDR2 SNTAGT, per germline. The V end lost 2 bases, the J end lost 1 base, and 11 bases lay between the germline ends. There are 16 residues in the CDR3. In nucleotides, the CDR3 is TGTGCCAGCAGTGACACGCCGGTCCTGAACACCGGGGAGCTGTTTTTT. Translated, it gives CASSDTPVLNTGELFF.

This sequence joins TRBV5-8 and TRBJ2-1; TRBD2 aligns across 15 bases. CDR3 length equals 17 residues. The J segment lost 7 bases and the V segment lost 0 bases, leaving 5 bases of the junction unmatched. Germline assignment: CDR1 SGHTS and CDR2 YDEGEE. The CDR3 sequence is CASSLGTSGGAGNEQFF. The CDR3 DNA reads TGTGCCAGCAGCTTGGGGACTAGCGGGGGGGCTGGGAATGAGCAGTTCTTC. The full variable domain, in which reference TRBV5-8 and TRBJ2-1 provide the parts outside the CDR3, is EAGVTQSPTHLIKTRGQQATLRCSPISGHTSVYWYQQALGLGLQFLLWYDEGEERNRGNFPPRFSGRQFPNYSSELNVNALELEDSALYLCASSLGTSGGAGNEQFFGPGTRLTVL.

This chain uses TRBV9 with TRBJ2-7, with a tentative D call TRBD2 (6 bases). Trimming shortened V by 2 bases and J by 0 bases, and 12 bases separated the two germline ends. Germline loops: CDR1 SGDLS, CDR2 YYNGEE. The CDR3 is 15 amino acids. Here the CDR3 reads CASSVGTGNSYEQYF. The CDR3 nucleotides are TGTGCCAGCAGCGTTGGGACTGGCAACTCCTACGAGCAGTACTTC.

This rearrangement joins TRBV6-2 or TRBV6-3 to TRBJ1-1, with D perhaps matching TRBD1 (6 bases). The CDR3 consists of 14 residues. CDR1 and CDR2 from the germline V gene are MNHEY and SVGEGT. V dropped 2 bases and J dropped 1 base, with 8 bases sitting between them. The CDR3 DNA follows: TGTGCCAGCAGTTACCCGGGGGCGAACACTGAAGCTTTCTTT. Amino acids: CASSYPGANTEAFF.

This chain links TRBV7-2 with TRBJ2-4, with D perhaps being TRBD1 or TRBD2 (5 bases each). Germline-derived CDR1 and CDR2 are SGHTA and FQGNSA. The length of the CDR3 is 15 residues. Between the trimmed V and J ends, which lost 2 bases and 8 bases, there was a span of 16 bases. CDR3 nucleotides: TGTGCCAGCAGCTTAAGAGGGGCAACCTCCCACATTCAGTACTTC. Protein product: CASSLRGATSHIQYF.

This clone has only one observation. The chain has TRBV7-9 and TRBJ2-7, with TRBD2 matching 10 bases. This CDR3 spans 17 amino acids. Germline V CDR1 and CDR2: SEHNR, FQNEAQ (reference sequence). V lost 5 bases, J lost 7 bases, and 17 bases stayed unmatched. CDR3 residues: CASSQRKSGRAVVEQYF. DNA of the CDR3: TGTGCCAGCAGCCAAAGGAAAAGCGGGAGGGCAGTAGTAGAGCAGTACTTC.

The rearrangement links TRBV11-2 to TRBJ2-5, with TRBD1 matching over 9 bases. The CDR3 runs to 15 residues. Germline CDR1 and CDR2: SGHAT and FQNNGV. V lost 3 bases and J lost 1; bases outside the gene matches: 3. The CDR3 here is CASSLGQGAQETQYF. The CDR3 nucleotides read TGTGCCAGCAGCTTGGGACAGGGCGCCCAAGAGACCCAGTACTTC.

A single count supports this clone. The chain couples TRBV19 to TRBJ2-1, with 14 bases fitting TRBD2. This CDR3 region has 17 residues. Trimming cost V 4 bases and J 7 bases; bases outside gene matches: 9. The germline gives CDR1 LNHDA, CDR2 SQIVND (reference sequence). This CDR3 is CASSRPPGLAGENEQFF. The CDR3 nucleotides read TGTGCCAGTAGTAGGCCGCCGGGACTAGCGGGGGAAAATGAGCAGTTCTTC.

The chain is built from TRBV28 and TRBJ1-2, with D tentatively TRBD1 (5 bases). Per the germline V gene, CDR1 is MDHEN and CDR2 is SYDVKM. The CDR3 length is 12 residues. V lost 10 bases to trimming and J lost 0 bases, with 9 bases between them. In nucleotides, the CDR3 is TGTGCCACCCAGACAGCTAACTATGGCTACACCTTC. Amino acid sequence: CATQTANYGYTF.

The CDR3, as DNA: TGTGCCAGCACCGTTGGAAACACTGAAGCTTTCTTT. Encoded protein: CASTVGNTEAFF. The rearrangement joins TRBV28 to TRBJ1-1; D gene ambiguous. CDR3 length: 12 residues. Germline V gene sequence: CDR1 MDHEN, CDR2 SYDVKM. Between the trimmed V and J ends, which lost 7 bases and 2 bases, there was a span of 8 bases.

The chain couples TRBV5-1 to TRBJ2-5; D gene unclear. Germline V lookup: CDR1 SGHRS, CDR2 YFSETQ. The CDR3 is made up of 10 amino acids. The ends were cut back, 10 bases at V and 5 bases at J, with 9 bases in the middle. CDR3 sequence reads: CAAVWETQYF. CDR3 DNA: TGCGCCGCGGTCTGGGAGACCCAGTACTTC.

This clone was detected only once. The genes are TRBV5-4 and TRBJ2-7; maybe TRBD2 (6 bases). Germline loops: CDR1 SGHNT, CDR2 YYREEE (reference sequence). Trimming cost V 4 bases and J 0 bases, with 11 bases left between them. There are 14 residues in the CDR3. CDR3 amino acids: CASSAGLVSYEQYF. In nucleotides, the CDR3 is TGTGCCAGCAGCGCGGGACTCGTCTCCTACGAGCAGTACTTC.

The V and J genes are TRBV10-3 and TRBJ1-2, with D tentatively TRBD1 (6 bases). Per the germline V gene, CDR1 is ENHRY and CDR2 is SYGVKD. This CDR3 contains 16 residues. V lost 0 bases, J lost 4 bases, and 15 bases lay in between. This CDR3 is CAISESNGGNAYGYTF. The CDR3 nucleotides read TGTGCCATCAGTGAGTCGAATGGGGGCAATGCCTATGGCTACACCTTC.

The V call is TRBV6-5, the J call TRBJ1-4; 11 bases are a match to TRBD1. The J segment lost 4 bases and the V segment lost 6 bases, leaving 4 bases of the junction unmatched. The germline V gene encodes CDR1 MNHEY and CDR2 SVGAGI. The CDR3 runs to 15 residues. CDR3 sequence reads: CASRGDRGNNEKLFF. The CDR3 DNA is TGTGCCAGCAGAGGGGACAGGGGGAATAATGAAAAACTGTTTTTT.

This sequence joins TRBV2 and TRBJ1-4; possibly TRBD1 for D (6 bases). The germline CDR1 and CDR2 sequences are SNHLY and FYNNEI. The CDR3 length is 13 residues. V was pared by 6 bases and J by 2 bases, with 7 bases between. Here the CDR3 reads CASRTGTNEKLFF. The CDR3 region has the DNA TGTGCCAGCAGAACAGGGACTAATGAAAAACTGTTTTTT.

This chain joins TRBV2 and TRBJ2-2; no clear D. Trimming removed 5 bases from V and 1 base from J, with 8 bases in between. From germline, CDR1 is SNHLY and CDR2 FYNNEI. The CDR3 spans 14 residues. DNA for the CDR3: TGTGCCAGCAGTCTGAGCAGGAACACCGGGGAGCTGTTTTTT. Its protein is CASSLSRNTGELFF.

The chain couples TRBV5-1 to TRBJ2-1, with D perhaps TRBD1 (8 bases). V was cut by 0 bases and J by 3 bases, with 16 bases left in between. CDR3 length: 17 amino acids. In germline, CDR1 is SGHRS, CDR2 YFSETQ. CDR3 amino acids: CASSLVQGGFLYNEQFF. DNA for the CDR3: TGCGCCAGCAGCTTGGTACAGGGGGGGTTCCTCTACAATGAGCAGTTCTTC.

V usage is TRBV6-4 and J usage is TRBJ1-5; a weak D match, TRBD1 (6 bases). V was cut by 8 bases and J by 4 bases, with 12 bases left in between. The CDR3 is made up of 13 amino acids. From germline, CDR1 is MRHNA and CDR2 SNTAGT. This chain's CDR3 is CASGQGTNQPQHF. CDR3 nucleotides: TGTGCCAGCGGGCAGGGGACGAATCAGCCCCAGCATTTT.

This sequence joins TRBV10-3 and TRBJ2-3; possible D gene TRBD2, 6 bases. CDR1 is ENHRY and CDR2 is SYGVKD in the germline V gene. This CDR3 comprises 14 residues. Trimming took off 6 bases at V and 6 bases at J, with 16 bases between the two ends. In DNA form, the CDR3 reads TGTGCCATCAGACCGGGGGTAGAGGCGGATACGCAGTATTTT. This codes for CAIRPGVEADTQYF.

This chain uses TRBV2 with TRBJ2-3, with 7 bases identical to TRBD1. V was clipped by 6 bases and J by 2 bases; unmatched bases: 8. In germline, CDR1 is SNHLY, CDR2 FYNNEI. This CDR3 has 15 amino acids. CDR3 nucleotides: TGTGCCAGCAGAGCGACAGGGTTCTTCACAGATACGCAGTATTTT. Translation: CASRATGFFTDTQYF.

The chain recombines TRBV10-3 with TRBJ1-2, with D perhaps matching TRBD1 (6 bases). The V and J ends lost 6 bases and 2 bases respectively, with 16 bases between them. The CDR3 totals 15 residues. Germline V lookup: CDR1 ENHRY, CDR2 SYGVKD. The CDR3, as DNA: TGTGCCATCAGCCTCGAGGGCCAGGGGAACTATGGCTACACCTTC. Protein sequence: CAISLEGQGNYGYTF.

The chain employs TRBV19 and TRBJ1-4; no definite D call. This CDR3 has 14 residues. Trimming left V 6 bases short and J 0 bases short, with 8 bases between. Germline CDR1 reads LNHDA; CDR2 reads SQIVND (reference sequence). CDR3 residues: CASRPDATNEKLFF. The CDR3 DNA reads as TGTGCCAGTAGGCCAGATGCAACTAATGAAAAACTGTTTTTT.

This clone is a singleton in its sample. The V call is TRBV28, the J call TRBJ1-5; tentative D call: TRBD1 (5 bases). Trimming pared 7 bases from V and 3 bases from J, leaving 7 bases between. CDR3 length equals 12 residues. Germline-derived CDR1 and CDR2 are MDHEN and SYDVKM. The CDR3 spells CASTTANQPQHF. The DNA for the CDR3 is TGTGCCAGCACGACAGCCAATCAGCCCCAGCATTTT.

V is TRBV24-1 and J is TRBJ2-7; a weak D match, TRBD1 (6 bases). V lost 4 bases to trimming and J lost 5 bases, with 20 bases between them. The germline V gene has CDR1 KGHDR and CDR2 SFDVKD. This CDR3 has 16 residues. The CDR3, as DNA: TGTGCCACCAGTGACTCCGGGACACCGCGTCCCAACGAGCAGTACTTC. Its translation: CATSDSGTPRPNEQYF.

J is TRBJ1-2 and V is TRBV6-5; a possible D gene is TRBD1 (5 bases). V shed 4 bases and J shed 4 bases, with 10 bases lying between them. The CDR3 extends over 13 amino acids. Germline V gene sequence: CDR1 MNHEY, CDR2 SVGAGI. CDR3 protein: CASSWADSYGYTF. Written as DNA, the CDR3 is TGTGCCAGCAGTTGGGCCGACAGCTATGGCTACACCTTC.

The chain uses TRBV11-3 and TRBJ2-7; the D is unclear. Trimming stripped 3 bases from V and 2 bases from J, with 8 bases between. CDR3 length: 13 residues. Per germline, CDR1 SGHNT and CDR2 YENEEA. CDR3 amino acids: CASSFAGTYEQYF. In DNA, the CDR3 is TGTGCCAGCAGCTTTGCCGGCACCTACGAGCAGTACTTC.

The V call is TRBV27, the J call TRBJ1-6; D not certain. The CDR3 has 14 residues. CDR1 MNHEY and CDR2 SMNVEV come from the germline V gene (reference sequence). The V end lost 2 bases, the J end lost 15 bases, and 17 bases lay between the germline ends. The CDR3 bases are TGTGCCAGCAGTTTAATTGGGCTGGCCGAACTCCTCCACTTT. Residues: CASSLIGLAELLHF.

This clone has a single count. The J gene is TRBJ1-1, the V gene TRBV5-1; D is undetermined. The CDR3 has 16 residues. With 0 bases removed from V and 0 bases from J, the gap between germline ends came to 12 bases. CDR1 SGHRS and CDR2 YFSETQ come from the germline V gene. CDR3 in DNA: TGCGCCAGCAGCTTGGGGGTGACAAGCATGAACACTGAAGCTTTCTTT. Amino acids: CASSLGVTSMNTEAFF.

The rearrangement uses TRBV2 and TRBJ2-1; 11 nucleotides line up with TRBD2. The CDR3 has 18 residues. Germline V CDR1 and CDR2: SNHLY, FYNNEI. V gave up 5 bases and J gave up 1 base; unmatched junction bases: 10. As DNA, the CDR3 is TGTGCCAGCAGTCCGCCCTTGACTAGCGGGGAATCCTACAATGAGCAGTTCTTC. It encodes CASSPPLTSGESYNEQFF.